This passage covers 13 T cell receptor beta chains from one sample sequenced in a study of T cell responses to AZD1222 COVID-19 vaccine (dated by TCRdb to the early 2020s). Reading the label with the study, this specimen's time point is: baseline before first vaccination. Library preparation employed the immunoSEQ multiplex PCR assay. TCRdb's version of the immuneACCESS table is confined to in-frame rearrangements and falls short of the full clone set. An unresolved V gene accounts for under half of the shortfall where checked; the remainder is of unknown origin. Within this sample are 100,000 or so clones, with over 80% of them counted one time only. The top ten constitute 5% of the sample. The input for sequencing was peripheral blood, taken on day 0 of AZD1222 vaccination. Receptor source: an adult in good health.

The rearrangement links TRBV6-2 or TRBV6-3 to TRBJ2-5; TRBD1 is a possible D gene (6 bases). This CDR3 has 15 amino acids. Germline CDR1 MNHEY, CDR2 SVGEGT. Trimming left V 5 bases short and J 2 bases short, with 15 bases between. CDR3 sequence (DNA): TGTGCCAGCAGTAAGCAGGGGTCATCACAAGAGACCCAGTACTTC. Its translation is CASSKQGSSQETQYF.

The gene calls are TRBV24-1 and TRBJ1-2; D not resolved. The CDR3 runs 14 residues. V was cut by 5 bases and J by 0 bases, with 9 bases left in between. The germline gives CDR1 KGHDR, CDR2 SFDVKD. The CDR3 loop is CATSALGTNYGYTF. In DNA form, the CDR3 reads TGTGCCACCAGTGCCCTGGGGACTAACTATGGCTACACCTTC.

V is TRBV10-3 and J is TRBJ2-2; the match to TRBD1 covers 9 bases. From germline, CDR1 is ENHRY and CDR2 SYGVKD. The CDR3 runs to 15 residues. V lost 6 bases and J lost 3; bases outside the gene matches: 5. The CDR3 spells CAISVDRGDTGELFF. CDR3 nucleotide sequence: TGTGCCATCAGCGTGGACAGGGGAGACACCGGGGAGCTGTTTTTT.

The chain joins TRBV14 to TRBJ1-1; possibly TRBD1 for D (6 bases). Germline-derived CDR1 and CDR2 are SGHDN and FVKESK. This CDR3 is built from 16 residues. V was cut by 2 bases and J by 2 bases, with 15 bases left in between. CDR3 amino acids: CASSQTRGRGNTEAFF. CDR3 nucleotides: TGTGCCAGCAGCCAAACCAGGGGTCGTGGAAACACTGAAGCTTTCTTT. The complete variable domain, with remaining parts taken from reference TRBV14 and TRBJ1-1, reads EAGVTQFPSHSVIEKGQTVTLRCDPISGHDNLYWYRRVMGKEIKFLLHFVKESKQDESGMPNNRFLAERTGGTYSTLKVQPAELEDSGVYFCASSQTRGRGNTEAFFGQGTRLTVV.

This sequence joins TRBV6-4 and TRBJ1-1; no clear D. The CDR3 contains 13 residues. V was shortened by 5 bases and J by 0 bases, with 7 bases between the two germline ends. Germline values: CDR1 MRHNA, CDR2 SNTAGT. CDR3 nucleotide sequence: TGTGCCAGCAGTACAGTCTTGAACACTGAAGCTTTCTTT. It translates to CASSTVLNTEAFF.

There are many counts of this clone. The J gene is TRBJ1-2, the V gene TRBV7-9; D is undetermined. CDR3 length: 17 amino acids. The ends were cut back, 5 bases at V and 4 bases at J, with 23 bases in the middle. Germline assignment: CDR1 SEHNR and CDR2 FQNEAQ (reference sequence). Written as DNA, the CDR3 is TGTGCCAGCAGCCGGCCGGCTCGGGGAATAAGCATCTATGGCTACACCTTC. Protein: CASSRPARGISIYGYTF.

The chain recombines TRBV7-9 with TRBJ1-1, with D possibly matching TRBD1 (5 bases). The CDR3 loop spans 14 amino acids. The V gene's germline CDR1 is SEHNR and CDR2 FQNEAQ (reference sequence). Trimming cost V 4 bases and J 2 bases, with 11 bases left between them. The CDR3 bases are TGTGCCAGCAGCTCGGGACCTGCAAACACTGAAGCTTTCTTT. This translates into CASSSGPANTEAFF.

J is TRBJ1-5 and V is TRBV19; D call uncertain. This CDR3 comprises 13 residues. The germline gives CDR1 LNHDA, CDR2 SQIVND (reference sequence). Trimming cost V 0 bases and J 6 bases, with 6 bases left between them. Written as DNA, the CDR3 is TGTGCCAGTAGTATAGATGAGAGTCAGCCCCAGCATTTT. This gives the protein CASSIDESQPQHF.

V is TRBV7-9 and J is TRBJ2-1; D is possibly TRBD2 (7 bases). V gave up 5 bases and J gave up 9 bases, with 17 bases separating them. CDR1 and CDR2 from the germline V gene are SEHNR and FQNEAQ (reference sequence). The CDR3 is 14 residues long. For the CDR3, the DNA is TGTGCCAGCAGCCAGACTGGGGGGGCCCTTGAGCAGTTCTTC. It translates to CASSQTGGALEQFF.

The CDR3 region is CASSWGQGAYEQYF. The CDR3 region has the DNA TGTGCCAGCAGCTGGGGACAGGGGGCCTACGAGCAGTACTTC. The chain links TRBV5-6 to TRBJ2-7, with 11 bases aligning to TRBD1. The CDR3 totals 14 residues. V shed 3 bases and J 2 bases; nucleotides not matched to a gene: 1. Germline V lookup: CDR1 SGHDT, CDR2 YYEEEE.

V and J are TRBV29-1 and TRBJ2-7; maybe TRBD2 (6 bases). Germline V CDR1 and CDR2: SQVTM, ANQGSEA. This CDR3 comprises 12 residues. V was shortened by 7 bases and J by 6 bases, with 16 bases between the two germline ends. CDR3 nucleotides: TGCAGCGGTGGGACTCCTCAAGGCGAGCAGTACTTC. Its translation is CSGGTPQGEQYF.

This clone was seen more than once but under ten times. This chain connects TRBV2 to TRBJ1-5; D is ambiguous. Germline-derived CDR1 and CDR2 are SNHLY and FYNNEI. CDR3 length: 13 amino acids. Trimming took off 2 bases at V and 7 bases at J, with 9 bases between the two ends. CDR3 amino acids: CASSETPAQPQHF. In DNA, the CDR3 is TGTGCCAGCAGTGAAACCCCGGCGCAGCCCCAGCATTTT.

The chain links TRBV5-4 to TRBJ1-2, with TRBD1 identical over 8 bases. Germline CDR1 and CDR2: SGHNT and YYREEE (reference sequence). The CDR3 totals 17 residues. J was trimmed by 0 bases and V by 4 bases; bases with no gene match: 11. The CDR3 spells CASSPATGAETNYGYTF. DNA of the CDR3: TGTGCCAGCAGCCCGGCGACAGGGGCGGAAACTAACTATGGCTACACCTTC.